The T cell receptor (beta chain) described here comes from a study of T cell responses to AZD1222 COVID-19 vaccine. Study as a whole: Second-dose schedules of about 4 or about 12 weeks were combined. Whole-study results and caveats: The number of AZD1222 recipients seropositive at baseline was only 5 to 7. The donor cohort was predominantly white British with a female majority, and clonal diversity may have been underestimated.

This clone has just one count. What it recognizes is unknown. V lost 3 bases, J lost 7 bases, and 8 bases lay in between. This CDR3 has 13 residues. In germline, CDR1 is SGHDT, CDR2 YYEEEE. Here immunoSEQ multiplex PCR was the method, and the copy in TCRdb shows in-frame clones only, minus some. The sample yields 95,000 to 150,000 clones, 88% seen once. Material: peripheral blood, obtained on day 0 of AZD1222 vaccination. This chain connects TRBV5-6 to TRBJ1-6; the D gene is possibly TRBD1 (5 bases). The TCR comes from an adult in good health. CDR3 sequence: CASSWGLNSPLHF. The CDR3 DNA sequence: TGTGCCAGCAGCTGGGGACTAAATTCACCCCTCCACTTT.